Listed below are T cell receptor beta chains from one sample, sequenced in a study of blood T cell repertoires in COVID-19. Method: immunoSEQ multiplex PCR; TCRdb's copy keeps in-frame clones and lacks some. Of more than 400,000 clones in the sample, roughly 88% are singletons; the top ten hold 3.2%. The sample was peripheral blood. The receptor source for this set is a human donor in a cohort sampled during active COVID-19. Both conserved end residues are part of each CDR3. A D gene is named only where the DNA matches it firmly. Clone size appears in some rows only: once, few, many, or a class for an expanded clone.

abundance | j_gene | v_gene | d_gene | CDR3nt | CDR3aa
. | TRBJ2-1 | TRBV7-2 | TRBD1 | TGTGCCAGCAGCCTCAGGGGGCTGGAGTCCAATGAGCAGTTCTTC | CASSLRGLESNEQFF
. | TRBJ2-5 | TRBV30 | TRBD2 | TGTGCCTGGAGTGCTTTAGCGGGGCAAGAGACCCAGTACTTC | CAWSALAGQETQYF
few | TRBJ2-7 | TRBV5-8 | TRBD1 | TGTGCCAGCAGCCCATACAGGGGTTACGAGCAGTACTTC | CASSPYRGYEQYF
. | TRBJ2-1 | TRBV6-2/TRBV6-3 | TRBD2 | TGTGCCAGCAGTTACCCGATCCCAGGACTAGCGGGACTTTTCTACAATGAGCAGTTCTTC | CASSYPIPGLAGLFYNEQFF
. | TRBJ2-7 | TRBV5-4 | TRBD1 | TGTGCCAGCAGCTGGGGACAGGGGATAATAAGCGAGCAGTACTTC | CASSWGQGIISEQYF
. | TRBJ1-6 | TRBV5-1 | TRBD1 | TGCGCCAGCAGCTTCGGAGGACAGGGGACCAATTCACCCCTCCACTTT | CASSFGGQGTNSPLHF
. | TRBJ2-5 | TRBV27 | TRBD2 | TGTGCCAGCAGTTACCGACTAGCCCAAGAGACCCAGTACTTC | CASSYRLAQETQYF
. | TRBJ1-1 | TRBV29-1 | . | TGCAGCGTTGAAGTAGCCGGAAACCGAGCCACTGAAGCTTTCTTT | CSVEVAGNRATEAFF
. | TRBJ2-7 | TRBV7-3 | TRBD2 | TGTGCCAGCAGCTTAGGACTAGCGGGATCCTACGAGCAGTACTTC | CASSLGLAGSYEQYF
. | TRBJ1-1 | TRBV5-8 | TRBD1 | TGTGCCAGCAGGTGGGGTGGGACAGAAGTTAAACGGGGCACTGAAGCTTTCTTT | CASRWGGTEVKRGTEAFF
. | TRBJ2-3 | TRBV30 | TRBD2 | TGTGCCTGGAGTGTACGGTGGGCTAGCGGGAGCTGGTTTGGCACAGATACGCAGTATTTT | CAWSVRWASGSWFGTDTQYF
. | TRBJ2-7 | TRBV7-2 | . | TGTGCCAGCAGCTTATTCTTTCAGGAGACGGGAAGGACCGAGCAGTACTTC | CASSLFFQETGRTEQYF
. | TRBJ2-3 | TRBV11-2 | . | TGTGCCAGCAGCTTAAGGAACGGCAGGGGAGTCACAGATACGCAGTATTTT | CASSLRNGRGVTDTQYF
. | TRBJ2-3 | TRBV6-6 | TRBD1 | TGTGCCAGCAGTTACAGCCCGGACAGGATTACGCAGTATTTT | CASSYSPDRITQYF
. | TRBJ2-1 | TRBV7-2 | TRBD2 | TGTGCCAGCAGCTTAGGTCTAGCGGGAGGGCGTAATGAGCAGTTCTTC | CASSLGLAGGRNEQFF
. | TRBJ2-7 | TRBV30 | TRBD1 | TGTGCCTGGAGTTTACGGGACAGGGTTAACGAGCAGTACTTC | CAWSLRDRVNEQYF
. | TRBJ1-2 | TRBV29-1 | TRBD1 | TGCAGCGCAGGGACAGATAACTATGGCTACACCTTC | CSAGTDNYGYTF
. | TRBJ1-2 | TRBV3-1/TRBV3-2 | . | TGTGCCAGCAGCCAGCGGACAGATCCCCCTTATGGCTACACCTTC | CASSQRTDPPYGYTF
few | TRBJ1-5 | TRBV6-2/TRBV6-3 | TRBD1 | TGTGCCAGCAGTCTCGATACAGGGGGCGCAGGCAATCAGCCCCAGCATTTT | CASSLDTGGAGNQPQHF
. | TRBJ1-1 | TRBV5-1 | TRBD1 | TGCGCCAGCAGCTTGGGGGACAGCCTAAATGAAGCTTTCTTT | CASSLGDSLNEAFF
. | TRBJ2-7 | TRBV6-5 | TRBD2 | TGTGCCAGCAGTTACAAGACTAGCGGGACCTCCTACGAGCAGTACTTC | CASSYKTSGTSYEQYF
. | TRBJ2-1 | TRBV11-3 | . | TGTGCCAGCAGCTTAGCCGGAGAGTACAATGAGCAGTTCTTC | CASSLAGEYNEQFF
. | TRBJ2-7 | TRBV5-1 | TRBD1 | TGCGCCAGCAGCTGGGGACAGTTGGCCTACGAGCAGTACTTC | CASSWGQLAYEQYF
few | TRBJ1-5 | TRBV28 | . | TGTGCCAGCAGTTTAGGGGCAGTGAATCAGCCCCAGCATTTT | CASSLGAVNQPQHF
. | TRBJ2-7 | TRBV4-1 | . | TGCGCCAGCAGCCAAGGGGAGCGGGTGGACCGCGAGCAGTACTTC | CASSQGERVDREQYF
. | TRBJ2-6 | TRBV24-1 | TRBD2 | TGTGCCACCAGTGATCCCCCCGGGGGGGGAACCTACTCTGGGGCCAACGTCCTGACTTTC | CATSDPPGGGTYSGANVLTF
. | TRBJ2-7 | TRBV5-4 | TRBD2 | TGTGCCAGCAGCTCCGGGACTATCCCCTACGAGCAGTACTTC | CASSSGTIPYEQYF
. | TRBJ1-4 | TRBV5-5 | . | TGTGCCAGCAGCTTGGGGACAGAGAATGAAAAACTGTTTTTT | CASSLGTENEKLFF
. | TRBJ2-2 | TRBV27 | TRBD2 | TGTGCCAGCAGAACGGGACTAGCGGGAGGGCCTACCACCGGGGAGCTGTTTTTT | CASRTGLAGGPTTGELFF
. | TRBJ2-1 | TRBV7-3 | TRBD2 | TGTGCCAGCAGCCCCTTGGGGGCAGCGGGAGCGGACAATGAGCAGTTCTTC | CASSPLGAAGADNEQFF
. | TRBJ1-5 | TRBV7-2 | . | TGTGCCAGCAGCTTATCTGTCGACAGTTATAGCAATCAGCCCCAGCATTTT | CASSLSVDSYSNQPQHF
. | TRBJ2-2 | TRBV7-2 | . | TGTGCCAGCAGCTCAACTAGCTTAAACACCGGGGAGCTGTTTTTT | CASSSTSLNTGELFF
. | TRBJ2-5 | TRBV10-3 | TRBD2 | TGTGCCACCCAGGGGCGGGAGGGGTCAGAGACCCAGTACTTC | CATQGREGSETQYF
. | TRBJ2-1 | TRBV6-5 | TRBD1 | TGTGCCAGCAGGATTACCCAGGGGGATCATGAGCAGTTCTTC | CASRITQGDHEQFF
few | TRBJ2-7 | TRBV21-1 | . | TGTGCCAGCAGCCCGGGACAGGGTATCTACGAGCAGTACTTC | CASSPGQGIYEQYF
. | TRBJ1-5 | TRBV3-1/TRBV3-2 | . | TGTGCCAGCAGCCCGTCGACAGGGCCCCAGCATTTT | CASSPSTGPQHF
. | TRBJ2-1 | TRBV7-3 | . | TGTGCCAGCAGCTTCGGGGGACTGGGGTACAATGAGCAGTTCTTC | CASSFGGLGYNEQFF
. | TRBJ2-2 | TRBV5-1 | TRBD2 | TGCGCCAGCAGCTTGGACTTTTGGGCTAGCGGGAGTTCCGGGGAGCTGTTTTTT | CASSLDFWASGSSGELFF
. | TRBJ1-5 | TRBV2 | . | TGTGCCAGCTCCTCGTCGGGCAATCAGCCCCAGCATTTT | CASSSSGNQPQHF
. | TRBJ2-3 | TRBV3-1/TRBV3-2 | TRBD2 | TGTGCCAGCAGCCAAGACCCTCGGGCTAGCGGGAGAACAGATACGCAGTATTTT | CASSQDPRASGRTDTQYF
. | TRBJ1-5 | TRBV2 | . | TGTGCCAGCAGTGAACGGGGGGGAAATCAGCCCCAGCATTTT | CASSERGGNQPQHF
. | TRBJ2-7 | TRBV4-1 | TRBD1 | TGCGCCAGCAGCCAAGATACGGGACAGGGTCCCTACGAGCAGTACTTC | CASSQDTGQGPYEQYF
. | TRBJ2-5 | TRBV18 | TRBD1 | TGTGCCAGCCGCTCCGGGACAGGGGCTCGGGAGACCCAGTACTTC | CASRSGTGARETQYF
. | TRBJ1-1 | TRBV30 | . | TGTGCCTGGACCTCTTACGGGGTGAACACTGAAGCTTTCTTT | CAWTSYGVNTEAFF
. | TRBJ1-1 | TRBV5-4 | . | TGTGCCAGCAGCTTTGGGGAGGCAAACACTGAAGCTTTCTTT | CASSFGEANTEAFF
once | TRBJ1-1 | TRBV5-4 | TRBD1 | TGTGCCAGCAGCTTGGGACAGGGGCAGTACACTGAAGCTTTCTTT | CASSLGQGQYTEAFF
few | TRBJ2-2 | TRBV28 | TRBD2 | TGTGCCAGCAATACTCTAGCGGGAGTCACCGGGGAGCTGTTTTTT | CASNTLAGVTGELFF
once | TRBJ2-6 | TRBV13 | TRBD2 | TGTGCCACCCGGGGGGGAGGCCCTGGGGCCAACGTCCTGACTTTC | CATRGGGPGANVLTF
many | TRBJ2-2 | TRBV7-2 | . | TGTGCCAGCAGCCCGACACCTTTACTAGGGACCGGGGAGCTGTTTTTT | CASSPTPLLGTGELFF
. | TRBJ1-5 | TRBV13 | . | TGTGCCAGCAGCCCAGGGAATAGCAATCAGCCCCAGCATTTT | CASSPGNSNQPQHF
. | TRBJ2-7 | TRBV30 | TRBD2 | TGTGCCTGTCACCGGGACTACGGGGAGCAGTACTTC | CACHRDYGEQYF
. | TRBJ2-1 | TRBV11-2 | . | TGTGCCAGCAGCCCCTCAGCGGGCTCCTACAATGAGCAGTTCTTC | CASSPSAGSYNEQFF
. | TRBJ1-5 | TRBV6-5 | . | TGTGCCAGCAGTTCCATGGGAGGCAATCAGCCCCAGCATTTT | CASSSMGGNQPQHF
. | TRBJ2-2 | TRBV5-1 | TRBD1 | TGCGCCAGCAGCTTAAACGTCATGACAGGGCGGGCCGGGGAGCTGTTTTTT | CASSLNVMTGRAGELFF
. | TRBJ1-2 | TRBV5-6 | . | TGTGCCAGCAGCTTGGTCGGGTATGGCTACACCTTC | CASSLVGYGYTF
. | TRBJ2-5 | TRBV18 | TRBD1 | TGTGCCAGCTCACTACGGACAGGGGACGAGACCCAGTACTTC | CASSLRTGDETQYF
. | TRBJ1-2 | TRBV2 | TRBD1 | TGTGCCAGCAGTGAAGCGCCGCAGGGGGCACTCTATGGCTACACCTTC | CASSEAPQGALYGYTF
. | TRBJ1-1 | TRBV29-1 | TRBD1 | TGCAGCACGAGGACAGGACAGAACACTGAAGCTTTCTTT | CSTRTGQNTEAFF